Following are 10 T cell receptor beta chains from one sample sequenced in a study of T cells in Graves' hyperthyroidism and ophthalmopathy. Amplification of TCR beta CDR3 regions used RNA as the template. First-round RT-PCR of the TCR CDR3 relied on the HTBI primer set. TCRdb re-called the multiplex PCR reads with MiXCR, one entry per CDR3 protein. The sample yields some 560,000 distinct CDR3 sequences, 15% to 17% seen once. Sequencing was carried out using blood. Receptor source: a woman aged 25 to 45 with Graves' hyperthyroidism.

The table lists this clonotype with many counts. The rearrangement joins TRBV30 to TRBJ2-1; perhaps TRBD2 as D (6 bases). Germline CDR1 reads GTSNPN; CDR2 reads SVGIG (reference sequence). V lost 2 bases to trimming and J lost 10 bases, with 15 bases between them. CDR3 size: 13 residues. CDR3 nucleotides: TGTGCCTGGAGTCCCCTAGCTGGGGGGGAGCAGTTCTTC. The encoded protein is CAWSPLAGGEQFF.

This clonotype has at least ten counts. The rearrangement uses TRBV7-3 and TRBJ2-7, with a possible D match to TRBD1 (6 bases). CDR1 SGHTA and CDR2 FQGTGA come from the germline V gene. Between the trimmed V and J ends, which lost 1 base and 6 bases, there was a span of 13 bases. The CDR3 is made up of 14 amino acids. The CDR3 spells CASSLSTGSGEQYF. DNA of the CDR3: TGTGCCAGCAGCTTAAGTACAGGGTCAGGCGAGCAGTACTTC.

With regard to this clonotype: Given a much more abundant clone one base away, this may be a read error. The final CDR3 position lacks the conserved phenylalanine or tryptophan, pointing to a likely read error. Here the CDR3 DNA reads TGTGCCAGCAGTTTTAGCGGGACTACGCAGTATTTA. It is translated as CASSFSGTTQYL. The J gene is TRBJ2-3, the V gene TRBV12-3 or TRBV12-4; 8 bases are shared with TRBD2. The CDR3 totals 12 residues. J was trimmed by 8 bases and V by 3 bases; bases with no gene match: 1.

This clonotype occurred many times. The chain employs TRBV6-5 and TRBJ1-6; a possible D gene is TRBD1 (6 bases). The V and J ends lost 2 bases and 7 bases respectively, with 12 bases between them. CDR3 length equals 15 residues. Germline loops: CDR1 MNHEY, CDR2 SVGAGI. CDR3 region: CASSYRAGENSPLHF. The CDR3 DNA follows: TGTGCCAGCAGTTACCGGGCAGGGGAAAATTCACCCCTCCACTTT.

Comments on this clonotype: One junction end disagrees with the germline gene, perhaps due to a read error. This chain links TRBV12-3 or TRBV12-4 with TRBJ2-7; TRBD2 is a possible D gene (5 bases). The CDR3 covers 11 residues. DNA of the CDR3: TGTGCCGGCAGTTCGGGGTGGGAGCAGTACTTC. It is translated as CAGSSGWEQYF.

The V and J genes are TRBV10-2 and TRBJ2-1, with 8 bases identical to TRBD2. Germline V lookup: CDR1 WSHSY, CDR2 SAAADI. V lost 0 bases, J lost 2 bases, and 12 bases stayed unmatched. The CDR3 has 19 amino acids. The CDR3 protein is CASSESPHIVSGTYNEQFF. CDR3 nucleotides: TGCGCCAGCAGTGAGTCGCCCCACATAGTTAGCGGGACCTACAATGAGCAGTTCTTC.

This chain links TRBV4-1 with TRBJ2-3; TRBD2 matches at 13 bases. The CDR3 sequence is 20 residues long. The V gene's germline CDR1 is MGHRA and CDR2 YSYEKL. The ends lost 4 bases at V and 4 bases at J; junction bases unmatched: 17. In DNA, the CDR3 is TGCGCCAGCAGCCGAACTCAGACTACCGGGACTAGCGGGATGGCAGATACGCAGTATTTT. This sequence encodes CASSRTQTTGTSGMADTQYF.

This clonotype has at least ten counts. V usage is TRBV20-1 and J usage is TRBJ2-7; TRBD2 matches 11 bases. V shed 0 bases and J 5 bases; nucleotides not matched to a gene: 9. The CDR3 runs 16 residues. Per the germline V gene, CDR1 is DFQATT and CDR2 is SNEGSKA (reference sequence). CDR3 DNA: TGCAGTGCTAGAGATTTTCGGCTAGCGGGAGGACACGAGCAGTACTTC. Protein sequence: CSARDFRLAGGHEQYF.

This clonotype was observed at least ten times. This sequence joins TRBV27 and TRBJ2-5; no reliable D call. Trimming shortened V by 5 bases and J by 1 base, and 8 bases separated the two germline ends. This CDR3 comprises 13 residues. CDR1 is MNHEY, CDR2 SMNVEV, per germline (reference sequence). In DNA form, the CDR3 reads TGTGCCAGCAGTCGAGTCCCCCAAGAGACCCAGTACTTC. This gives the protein CASSRVPQETQYF.

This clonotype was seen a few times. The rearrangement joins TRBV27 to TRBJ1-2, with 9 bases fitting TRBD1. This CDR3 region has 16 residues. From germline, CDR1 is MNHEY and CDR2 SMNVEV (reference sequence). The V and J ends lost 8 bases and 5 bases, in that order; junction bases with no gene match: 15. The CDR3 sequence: CASGYYGDRVNYGYTF. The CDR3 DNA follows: TGTGCCAGCGGCTATTATGGGGACAGGGTTAATTATGGCTACACCTTC.